The 32 T cell receptor beta chains below all came from one sample that was sequenced in a study of shared clonotypes between healthy human individuals. The data were produced by immunoSEQ multiplex PCR, yet TCRdb's version contains in-frame clones alone and is incomplete. Among about 2.1 million clones listed, about 93% were seen once. Naive CD8 cells, CD45RO-negative and positively selected for CCR7, excluded terminally differentiated effector memory CD45RA+ cells. Sequences were obtained from naive CD8+ T cells from PBMCs. The receptor set was obtained from a young man in good health. Some clones in this sample may be carry-over from other donors' samples.

For this clone: Different DNA sequences within this sample yield the same CDR3. The chain employs TRBV29-1 and TRBJ2-1, with no clear D. V dropped 1 base and J dropped 0 bases, with 10 bases sitting between them. Germline values: CDR1 SQVTM, CDR2 ANQGSEA. This CDR3 spans 15 amino acids. The CDR3 DNA follows: TGCAGCGTTGAAGGAGGTTTGAGCTCCTACAATGAGCAGTTCTTC. Translation: CSVEGGLSSYNEQFF.

Only a few counts were recorded for this clone. The CDR3 DNA sequence: TGTGCCAGTAGTATTAAGGGAGGTTATGGCTACACCTTC. This encodes CASSIKGGYGYTF. V usage is TRBV19 and J usage is TRBJ1-2, with unresolved D. Between the trimmed V and J ends, which lost 3 bases and 5 bases, there was a span of 10 bases. This CDR3 region has 13 residues. Germline V CDR1 and CDR2: LNHDA, SQIVND (reference sequence).

The rearrangement uses TRBV27 and TRBJ1-5, with 10 bases aligning to TRBD1. Germline V gene data show CDR1 as MNHEY and CDR2 as SMNVEV (reference sequence). This CDR3 spans 16 amino acids. The J segment lost 2 bases and the V segment lost 6 bases, leaving 7 bases of the junction unmatched. The CDR3 is CASSRQGAMGNQPQHF. The CDR3 DNA sequence: TGTGCCAGCAGCAGACAGGGGGCTATGGGCAATCAGCCCCAGCATTTT.

The rearrangement joins TRBV15 to TRBJ2-2; D not certain. The CDR3 loop spans 16 amino acids. V was clipped by 5 bases and J by 0 bases, with 13 bases between them. CDR1 LNHNV and CDR2 YYDKDF come from the germline V gene (reference sequence). The CDR3 DNA reads as TGTGCCACCAGCGGTCGGTCCGTGGCGAACACCGGGGAGCTGTTTTTT. The encoded protein is CATSGRSVANTGELFF.

This rearrangement joins TRBV11-2 to TRBJ2-1, with a tentative D call TRBD2 (5 bases). CDR3 size: 15 residues. The germline gives CDR1 SGHAT, CDR2 FQNNGV. Trimming shortened V by 7 bases and J by 6 bases, and 19 bases separated the two germline ends. The chain's CDR3 is CASTPFGVVGNEQFF. The CDR3 coding sequence is TGTGCCAGCACCCCATTCGGGGTCGTAGGCAATGAGCAGTTCTTC. The complete variable domain, with remaining parts taken from reference TRBV11-2 and TRBJ2-1, reads EAGVAQSPRYKIIEKRQSVAFWCNPISGHATLYWYQQILGQGPKLLIQFQNNGVVDDSQLPKDRFSAERLKGVDSTLKIQPAKLEDSAVYLCASTPFGVVGNEQFFGPGTRLTVL.

The chain uses TRBV19 and TRBJ2-7, with D possibly matching TRBD1 (6 bases). Germline loops: CDR1 LNHDA, CDR2 SQIVND (reference sequence). Between the trimmed V and J ends, which lost 3 bases and 6 bases, there was a span of 12 bases. The CDR3 extends over 13 amino acids. This CDR3 is CASSILQGREQYF. The DNA for the CDR3 is TGTGCCAGTAGTATCTTACAGGGTCGCGAGCAGTACTTC.

This chain joins TRBV27 and TRBJ1-2; D is perhaps TRBD1 (6 bases). Trimming shortened V by 3 bases and J by 3 bases, and 14 bases separated the two germline ends. The CDR3 has 15 residues. Germline V CDR1 and CDR2: MNHEY, SMNVEV (reference sequence). CDR3 coding DNA: TGTGCCAGCAGTTTTAAGGGGGGCTGGGACTATGGCTACACCTTC. It specifies CASSFKGGWDYGYTF.

The chain uses TRBV19 and TRBJ2-3; D call uncertain. Trimming stripped 5 bases from V and 2 bases from J, with 11 bases between. The CDR3 sequence is 14 residues long. Germline CDR1 and CDR2: LNHDA and SQIVND (reference sequence). Written as DNA, the CDR3 is TGTGCCAGTAGTTGGCTTTTGCTCACAGATACGCAGTATTTT. This gives the protein CASSWLLLTDTQYF.

This rearrangement joins TRBV14 to TRBJ2-3, with TRBD1 as a possible D gene (5 bases). V was pared by 1 base and J by 3 bases, with 17 bases between. From germline, CDR1 is SGHDN and CDR2 FVKESK. This CDR3 is built from 17 residues. As DNA, the CDR3 is TGTGCCAGCAGCCAAGTTTGGAAGGGGCCAGGGACAGATACGCAGTATTTT. It specifies CASSQVWKGPGTDTQYF.

This clone was counted between two and nine times. V and J are TRBV13 and TRBJ1-1; a possible D gene is TRBD1 (5 bases). The CDR3 has 13 amino acids. V lost 2 bases and J 4 bases, leaving 8 bases between the germline ends. Germline V gene sequence: CDR1 PRHDT, CDR2 FYEKMQ (reference sequence). CDR3 loop: CASSLSGITEAFF. The CDR3 region has the DNA TGTGCCAGCAGCTTATCAGGGATCACTGAAGCTTTCTTT. The whole variable domain, filled in from reference TRBV13 and TRBJ1-1, reads AAGVIQSPRHLIKEKRETATLKCYPIPRHDTVYWYQQGPGQDPQFLISFYEKMQSDKGSIPDRFSAQQFSDYHSELNMSSLELGDSALYFCASSLSGITEAFFGQGTRLTVV.

The gene calls are TRBV19 and TRBJ2-7; weak D call: TRBD2 (6 bases). Germline V CDR1 and CDR2: LNHDA, SQIVND (reference sequence). Trimming removed 1 base from V and 4 bases from J, with 14 bases in between. This CDR3 comprises 15 residues. The CDR3 bases are TGTGCCAGTAGTATAGGAGCGGGCCGACCTTACGAGCAGTACTTC. This codes for CASSIGAGRPYEQYF.

The chain is built from TRBV11-1 and TRBJ2-7, with D possibly TRBD1 on 5 matching bases. This CDR3 has 15 amino acids. V lost 4 bases and J 2 bases, leaving 15 bases between the germline ends. CDR1 and CDR2 from the germline V gene are SGHAT and FQDESV (reference sequence). The CDR3 is CASSSPIGRAYEQYF. The CDR3 DNA sequence: TGTGCCAGCAGCTCTCCGATAGGCAGGGCCTACGAGCAGTACTTC. The whole variable domain, filled in from reference TRBV11-1 and TRBJ2-7, reads EAEVAQSPRYKITEKSQAVAFWCDPISGHATLYWYRQILGQGPELLVQFQDESVVDDSQLPKDRFSAERLKGVDSTLKIQPAELGDSAMYLCASSSPIGRAYEQYFGPGTRLTVT.

The CDR3 is CVRSLDRIVANTGELFF. In nucleotides, the CDR3 is TGTGTCAGAAGCTTAGACAGAATTGTGGCGAACACCGGGGAGCTGTTTTTT. The chain uses TRBV7-5 and TRBJ2-2; TRBD1 reflects the table's D call only, with no check against the DNA. TRBV7-5 is given as a pseudogene. The CDR3 sequence is 17 residues long.

V gene TRBV19 combines with J gene TRBJ1-1; no clear D gene. Per the germline V gene, CDR1 is LNHDA and CDR2 is SQIVND (reference sequence). Trimming stripped 2 bases from V and 9 bases from J, with 16 bases between. The CDR3 is 14 residues long. CDR3 sequence reads: CASSIRGLAEQAFF. The CDR3 region has the DNA TGTGCCAGTAGTATAAGAGGTTTGGCCGAGCAAGCTTTCTTT.

This clone was counted only a few times. This rearrangement joins TRBV18 to TRBJ2-2, with D unresolved. Trimming left V 3 bases short and J 0 bases short, with 8 bases between. The CDR3 totals 15 residues. CDR1 is KGHSH and CDR2 is LQKENI in the germline V gene. CDR3 region: CASSPGPANTGELFF. The DNA for the CDR3 is TGTGCCAGCTCACCCGGCCCCGCGAACACCGGGGAGCTGTTTTTT. The whole variable domain, remainder taken from reference TRBV18 and TRBJ2-2, is NAGVMQNPRHLVRRRGQEARLRCSPMKGHSHVYWYRQLPEEGLKFMVYLQKENIIDESGMPKERFSAEFPKEGPSILRIQQVVRGDSAAYFCASSPGPANTGELFFGEGSRLTVL.

The V gene is TRBV4-3, the J gene TRBJ1-4; D unclear. The CDR3 has 15 amino acids. Trimming removed 8 bases from V and 3 bases from J, with 16 bases in between. Germline CDR1 and CDR2: LGHNA and YSLEER. CDR3 residues: CASQRVVSSNEKLFF. Written as DNA, the CDR3 is TGCGCCAGCCAGCGGGTGGTGAGCTCTAATGAAAAACTGTTTTTT.

Only one count was recorded for this clone. At the DNA level, this CDR3 is encoded by other sequences in the same sample as well. The V and J genes are TRBV5-1 and TRBJ2-7, with D unclear. The CDR3 spans 12 residues. Germline loops: CDR1 SGHRS, CDR2 YFSETQ. Trimming took off 4 bases at V and 5 bases at J, with 10 bases between the two ends. The CDR3 is CASSPKRDEQYF. The CDR3 DNA follows: TGCGCCAGCAGCCCAAAAAGGGACGAGCAGTACTTC.

The V and J genes are TRBV7-8 and TRBJ2-1; TRBD2 agrees at 12 bases. Germline V lookup: CDR1 SGHVS, CDR2 FQNEAQ. The CDR3 length is 17 residues. J was trimmed by 5 bases and V by 1 base; bases with no gene match: 6. The CDR3 spells CASSLELAGGPHNEQFF. The CDR3 nucleotides read TGTGCCAGCAGCTTAGAACTAGCGGGAGGCCCACACAATGAGCAGTTCTTC.

Regarding this clone: The same CDR3 also results from other DNA sequences found in this sample. CDR3 protein: CASSRGGTEAFF. CDR3 bases: TGTGCCAGCAGCAGGGGAGGGACTGAAGCTTTCTTT. The rearrangement uses TRBV7-9 and TRBJ1-1, with a possible D match to TRBD1 (5 bases). Trimming pared 5 bases from V and 5 bases from J, leaving 9 bases between. CDR1 SEHNR and CDR2 FQNEAQ come from the germline V gene (reference sequence). The CDR3 is 12 amino acids.

The V call is TRBV7-6, the J call TRBJ2-3; TRBD2 might be the D (6 bases). Deletions cut 5 bases from V and 4 bases from J, with 13 bases between. This CDR3 has 14 residues. Germline CDR1 reads SGHVS; CDR2 reads FNYEAQ. This chain's CDR3 is CASSPTTRPDTQYF. CDR3 nucleotide sequence: TGTGCCAGCAGCCCCACGACTAGGCCAGATACGCAGTATTTT.

The J gene is TRBJ2-1, the V gene TRBV27, with a possible D match to TRBD2 (5 bases). From germline, CDR1 is MNHEY and CDR2 SMNVEV (reference sequence). The CDR3 spans 13 residues. V dropped 4 bases and J dropped 10 bases, with 14 bases sitting between them. Here the CDR3 DNA reads TGTGCCAGCAGTTCGCCGGGAACCAGGGAGCAGTTCTTC. Its protein product is CASSSPGTREQFF.

The chain is built from TRBV28 and TRBJ2-1, with 7 bases that match TRBD2. The CDR3 loop spans 13 amino acids. Germline V gives CDR1 MDHEN, CDR2 SYDVKM. The CDR3 nucleotides read TGTGCATCTAGCGGAAGACCCTACAATGAGCAGTTCTTC. Translating it yields CASSGRPYNEQFF.

The chain joins TRBV5-4 to TRBJ2-1; 12 bases fit TRBD2. Losses at the gene ends were 4 bases for V and 1 base for J; bases not matched to a gene: 15. Germline V gene lookup returns CDR1 SGHNT and CDR2 YYREEE (reference sequence). The CDR3 is 20 residues long. CDR3 in amino acids: CASSTTLAGGPSGSYNEQFF. The CDR3 DNA reads as TGTGCCAGCAGCACTACTCTAGCGGGAGGGCCATCGGGTTCCTACAATGAGCAGTTCTTC.

This clone was found once. V and J are TRBV4-1 and TRBJ1-2, with 8 bases matching TRBD1. Germline V gives CDR1 MGHRA, CDR2 YSYEKL. The trim removed 2 bases at V and 7 bases at J, leaving 3 bases unmatched. The length of the CDR3 is 13 residues. The CDR3 reads CASSQYTGGGYTF. CDR3 DNA sequence: TGCGCCAGCAGCCAATACACAGGGGGTGGCTACACCTTC.

This chain connects TRBV4-1 to TRBJ2-5, with D possibly being TRBD2 (5 bases). The better agreement between TRBJ2-7 and the DNA end casts doubt on the J call. The CDR3 extends over 12 amino acids. Germline V gives CDR1 MGHRA, CDR2 YSYEKL. As DNA, the CDR3 is TGCGCCAGCAGCCCGGGGACCTACGAGCAGTACTTC. It encodes CASSPGTYEQYF.

V gene TRBV4-1 combines with J gene TRBJ2-4, with TRBD1 matching 8 bases. Germline V gene data show CDR1 as MGHRA and CDR2 as YSYEKL. This CDR3 is built from 14 residues. V dropped 3 bases and J dropped 11; count of bases not matched to a gene: 9. The CDR3 DNA is TGCGCCAGCAGCCACGGACAGGGCCCAGGGGTTCAGTACTTC. Protein product: CASSHGQGPGVQYF.

This sequence joins TRBV28 and TRBJ2-1; TRBD2 matches 11 bases. CDR3 size: 16 residues. The trim removed 5 bases at V and 3 bases at J, leaving 6 bases unmatched. Germline lookup yields CDR1 MDHEN and CDR2 SYDVKM. CDR3 residues: CASSRGLAEIYNEQFF. The CDR3 bases are TGTGCCAGCAGTCGGGGACTAGCGGAGATCTACAATGAGCAGTTCTTC. Combining the CDR3 with reference TRBV28 and TRBJ2-1 gives the whole variable domain DVKVTQSSRYLVKRTGEKVFLECVQDMDHENMFWYRQDPGLGLRLIYFSYDVKMKEKGDIPEGYSVSREKKERFSLILESASTNQTSMYLCASSRGLAEIYNEQFFGPGTRLTVL.

The chain employs TRBV7-9 and TRBJ2-2; TRBD2 agrees at 8 bases. This CDR3 comprises 14 residues. V shed 5 bases, J shed 8 bases, and the junction held 7 bases outside the gene matches. Germline V CDR1 and CDR2: SEHNR, FQNEAQ (reference sequence). The CDR3 reads CASSPRLAPGELFF. CDR3 DNA sequence: TGTGCCAGCAGCCCACGACTAGCGCCTGGGGAGCTGTTTTTT.

About this clone itself: Other nucleotide sequences in the sample specify the same CDR3. This chain links TRBV28 with TRBJ2-7, with TRBD1 as a possible D gene (5 bases). This CDR3 contains 14 residues. V lost 3 bases to trimming and J lost 0 bases, with 9 bases between them. The germline V gene has CDR1 MDHEN and CDR2 SYDVKM. The CDR3 spells CASSLQGSSYEQYF. The CDR3 DNA reads TGTGCCAGCAGTTTGCAGGGTTCCTCCTACGAGCAGTACTTC. The full variable domain, rest sourced from reference TRBV28 and TRBJ2-7, is DVKVTQSSRYLVKRTGEKVFLECVQDMDHENMFWYRQDPGLGLRLIYFSYDVKMKEKGDIPEGYSVSREKKERFSLILESASTNQTSMYLCASSLQGSSYEQYFGPGTRLTVT.

The rearrangement joins TRBV7-8 to TRBJ2-7; the match to TRBD2 covers 11 bases. CDR1 and CDR2 (germline): SGHVS, FQNEAQ. V shed 2 bases, J shed 7 bases, and the junction held 16 bases outside the gene matches. This CDR3 contains 18 residues. CDR3 sequence reads: CASSLPRGRLAGIGEQYF. CDR3 DNA sequence: TGTGCCAGCAGCTTACCCCGCGGCCGACTAGCGGGAATTGGTGAGCAGTACTTC. The whole variable domain, remainder taken from reference TRBV7-8 and TRBJ2-7, is GAGVSQSPRYKVAKRGQDVALRCDPISGHVSLFWYQQALGQGPEFLTYFQNEAQLDKSGLPSDRFFAERPEGSVSTLKIQRTQQEDSAVYLCASSLPRGRLAGIGEQYFGPGTRLTVT.

The CDR3 sequence: CASSFSETSSTVTQYF. DNA for the CDR3: TGTGCCAGCAGCTTTTCGGAGACTAGCTCCACGGTTACGCAGTATTTT. V usage is TRBV9 and J usage is TRBJ2-3; 7 bases fit TRBD2. The CDR3 length is 16 residues. Germline CDR1 and CDR2: SGDLS and YYNGEE. The V segment lost 4 bases and the J segment 8 bases; nucleotides outside the gene matches: 16.

The chain uses TRBV10-3 and TRBJ2-1, with TRBD1 matching 8 bases. The V and J ends lost 6 bases and 6 bases, in that order; junction bases with no gene match: 13. The CDR3 contains 16 residues. CDR1 and CDR2 from the germline V gene are ENHRY and SYGVKD. DNA of the CDR3: TGTGCCATCAGCCCCGGTCCCGGACAGGGTCTCAATGAGCAGTTCTTC. Translation gives CAISPGPGQGLNEQFF.